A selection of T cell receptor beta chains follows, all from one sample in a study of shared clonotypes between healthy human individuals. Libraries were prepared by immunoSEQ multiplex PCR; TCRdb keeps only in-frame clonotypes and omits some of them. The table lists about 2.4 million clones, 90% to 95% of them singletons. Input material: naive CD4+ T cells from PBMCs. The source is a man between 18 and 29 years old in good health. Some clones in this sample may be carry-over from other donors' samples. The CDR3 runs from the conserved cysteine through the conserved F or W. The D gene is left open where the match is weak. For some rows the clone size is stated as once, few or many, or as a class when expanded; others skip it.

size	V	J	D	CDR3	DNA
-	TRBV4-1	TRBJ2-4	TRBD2	CASSTPLAGVAKNIQYF	TGCGCCAGCAGCACCCCACTAGCGGGAGTAGCCAAAAACATTCAGTACTTC
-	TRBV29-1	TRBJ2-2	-	CSVYRNTGELFF	TGCAGCGTCTACAGGAACACCGGGGAGCTGTTTTTT
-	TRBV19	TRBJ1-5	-	CASSTPNQPQHF	TGTGCCAGTAGTACCCCTAATCAGCCCCAGCATTTT
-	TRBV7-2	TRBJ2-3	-	CASSLSRGQGNADTQYF	TGTGCCAGCAGCCTATCCCGGGGCCAGGGGAACGCAGATACGCAGTATTTT
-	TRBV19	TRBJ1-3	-	CASSIMQGAGNTIYF	TGTGCCAGTAGTATTATGCAAGGGGCTGGAAACACCATATATTTT
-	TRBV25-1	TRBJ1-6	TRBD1	CASSDRVGQTGAFSPLHF	TGTGCCAGCAGTGATCGGGTGGGACAGACAGGAGCGTTTTCACCCCTCCACTTT
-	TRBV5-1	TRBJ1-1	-	CASSLGSGRNTEAFF	TGCGCCAGCAGCTTGGGTTCGGGTAGGAACACTGAAGCTTTCTTT
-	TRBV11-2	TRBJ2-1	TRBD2	CASSPNSGRTSSYNEQFF	TGTGCCAGCAGCCCGAATAGCGGGAGGACGAGCTCCTACAATGAGCAGTTCTTC
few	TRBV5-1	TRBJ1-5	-	CASRADSNQPQHF	TGCGCCAGCAGGGCGGACAGCAATCAGCCCCAGCATTTT
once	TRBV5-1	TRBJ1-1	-	CASSLELGQTNTEAFF	TGCGCCAGCAGCTTGGAATTGGGGCAGACGAACACTGAAGCTTTCTTT
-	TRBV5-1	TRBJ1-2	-	CASSLTSGDFNYGYTF	TGCGCCAGCAGCTTGACTTCTGGAGACTTCAACTATGGCTACACCTTC
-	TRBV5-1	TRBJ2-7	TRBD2	CASSFGASGVGEQYF	TGCGCCAGCAGCTTCGGGGCTAGCGGAGTTGGCGAGCAGTACTTC
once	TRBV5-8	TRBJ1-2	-	CASSLSDPRGYTF	TGTGCCAGCAGCTTATCAGACCCGCGCGGCTACACCTTC
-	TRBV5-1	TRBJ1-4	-	CASSLGGTGSEKLFF	TGCGCCAGCAGCTTGGGAGGAACAGGGAGTGAAAAACTGTTTTTT
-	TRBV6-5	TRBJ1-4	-	CASKYKVGGEKLFF	TGTGCCAGCAAATATAAGGTCGGAGGTGAAAAACTGTTTTTT
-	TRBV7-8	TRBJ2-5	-	CASSLFVPADQETQYF	TGTGCCAGCAGCTTATTTGTTCCGGCAGACCAAGAGACCCAGTACTTC
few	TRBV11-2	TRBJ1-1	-	CASRQQPFTEAFF	TGTGCCAGCAGACAACAGCCATTCACTGAAGCTTTCTTT
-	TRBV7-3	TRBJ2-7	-	CASSLTLSYEQYF	TGTGCCAGCAGCTTAACCCTTTCCTACGAGCAGTACTTC
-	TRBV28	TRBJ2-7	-	CASSLVSYEQYF	TGTGCCAGCAGTTTAGTATCCTACGAGCAGTACTTC
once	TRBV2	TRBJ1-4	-	CASTRSVREKLFF	TGTGCCAGCACCCGCTCCGTACGGGAAAAACTGTTTTTT